This is a list of T cell receptor beta chains from one sample in a study of blood T cell repertoires in COVID-19. Sequencing used immunoSEQ multiplex PCR; TCRdb keeps in-frame clones, though not all of them. The profile shows fewer than 95,000 clones, around 88% of them singletons. Sequenced material: peripheral blood. These receptors were taken from a woman at least 80 years old with acute or convalescent COVID-19. Each CDR3 is given with its conserved first and last residue.

j_call v_call cdr3_aa
TRBJ1-4 TRBV7-6 CASSRTTGQGPEKLFF
TRBJ2-5 TRBV5-1 CASSLTEVRETQYF
TRBJ1-1 TRBV6-2/TRBV6-3 CASSSLGGTKAFF
TRBJ2-6 TRBV19 CASSFGPGANVLTF
TRBJ1-5 TRBV5-1 CASSPQGSNQPQHF
TRBJ2-7 TRBV19 CASSLRGEQYF
TRBJ2-1 TRBV5-1 CASSSGTSAHNEQFF
TRBJ1-5 TRBV28 CASSASGQGDNQPQHF
TRBJ2-2 TRBV2 CASSELAGSKNTGELFF
TRBJ2-2 TRBV5-4 CASSLDSVTGELFF
TRBJ1-5 TRBV6-5 CASRSTGAAQPQHF